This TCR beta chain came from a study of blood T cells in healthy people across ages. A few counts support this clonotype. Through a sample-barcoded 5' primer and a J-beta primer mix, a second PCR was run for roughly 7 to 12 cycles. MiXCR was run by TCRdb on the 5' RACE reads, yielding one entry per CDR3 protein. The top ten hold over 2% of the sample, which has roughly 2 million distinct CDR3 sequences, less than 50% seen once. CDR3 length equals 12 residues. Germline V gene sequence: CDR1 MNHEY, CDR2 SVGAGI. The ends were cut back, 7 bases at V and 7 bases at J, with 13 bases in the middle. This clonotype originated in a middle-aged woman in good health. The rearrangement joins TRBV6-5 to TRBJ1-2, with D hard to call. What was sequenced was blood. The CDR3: CASIGRLGGYTF. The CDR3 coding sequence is TGTGCCAGCATAGGGAGGCTCGGTGGCTACACCTTC.